Reported below is one T cell receptor beta chain. Its antigen target is currently unknown. No qualities accompany the bases; no much larger clone lies one base away. The CDR3 runs 15 residues from the cysteine to the phenylalanine. Kept here is only the CDR3 DNA, which spans 45 bases and is read in frame from base 1. In the germline V gene (reference sequence), CDR1 corresponds to MNHEY and CDR2 to SMNVEV. V and J are truncated by 6 bases and 6 bases respectively, leaving an intervening sequence of 15 bases. TCRbeta CDR3 regions were amplified from genomic DNA using the immunoSEQ Assay, a bias-controlled multiplex PCR. Processing in the source paper ran as follows. The number of nucleated cells in each sample was estimated by amplification of reference gene primers within the assay. Sequence reads were collapsed and filtered to measure the absolute abundance of every unique TCRbeta CDR3 rearrangement. For each sample, productive Simpson clonality was calculated as the square root of Simpson's diversity index across productive rearrangements. This immuneACCESS table, as held by TCRdb, lists in-frame sequences with V and J called but not all clones. Of the missing ones, under half trace to an unresolved V gene in checked studies; the others have no known cause. For V, J and clone size, that table is used; D and trimming come from the DNA. This sample holds 90,000 to 120,000 clones; roughly 84% were observed only once. About 4.2% of the sample lies in the top ten.

This specimen comes from a study of blood T cell repertoires in COVID-19 (TCRdb year 2020). The study in broad terms: Collaborator samples came from the United States, Italy and Spain and covered acute and convalescent phases of COVID-19. The prospective study material was composed of cDNA or gDNA derived from T cells, B-cell-depleted T cells, or PBMCs. Deeply sampled blood TCRbeta repertoires from subjects exposed to, actively infected with, or recovered from COVID-19 were included in the dataset. The repertoires were made available in a free public database intended to serve as a resource for research on the immune response to SARS-CoV-2. Samples were obtained from the ongoing ImmuneRACE study (first 160 participants) and from over 1,000 subjects provided by 6 global collaborators. The sample metadata nearly always contained a de-identified subject ID, COVID-19 status, age in years and sex. Where HLA class I and class II types were available, the types were taken from metadata supplied by the sample provider, not from assay-based typing. Results the study describes overall, beyond this receptor: Clinical and demographic metadata were provided uncurated, with the amount varying by source and participant.

Whole blood was collected in K2EDTA tubes by collaborating institutions according to the institutions' own protocols. For TCRbeta analysis, collaborators shipped samples in one of three forms: frozen whole blood, isolated PBMCs, or DNA extracted from either of those sample types. This sequence originates from a human donor in a cohort sampled during active COVID-19. The chain is assembled from TRBV27 and TRBJ1-6, and possibly TRBD1, on 6 matching bases. The sample taken for sequencing was peripheral blood. At the DNA level, the sequence is TGTGCCAGCAGCCAGGACAGTTGGGGTAATTCACCCCTCCACTTT. This translates into CASSQDSWGNSPLHF.